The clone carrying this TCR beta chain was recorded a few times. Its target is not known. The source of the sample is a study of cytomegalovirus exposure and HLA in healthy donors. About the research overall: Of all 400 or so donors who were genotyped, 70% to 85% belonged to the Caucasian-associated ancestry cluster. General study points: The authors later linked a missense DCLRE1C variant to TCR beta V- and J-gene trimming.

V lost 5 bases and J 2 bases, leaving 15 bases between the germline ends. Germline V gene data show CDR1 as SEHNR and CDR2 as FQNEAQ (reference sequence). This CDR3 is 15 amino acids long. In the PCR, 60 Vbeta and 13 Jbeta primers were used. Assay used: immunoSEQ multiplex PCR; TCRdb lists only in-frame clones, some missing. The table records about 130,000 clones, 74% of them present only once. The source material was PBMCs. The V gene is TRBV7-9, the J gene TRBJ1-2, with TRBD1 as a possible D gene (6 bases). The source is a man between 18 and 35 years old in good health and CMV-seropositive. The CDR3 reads CASSQIATGNYGYTF. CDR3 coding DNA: TGTGCCAGCAGCCAGATTGCGACAGGCAACTATGGCTACACCTTC.